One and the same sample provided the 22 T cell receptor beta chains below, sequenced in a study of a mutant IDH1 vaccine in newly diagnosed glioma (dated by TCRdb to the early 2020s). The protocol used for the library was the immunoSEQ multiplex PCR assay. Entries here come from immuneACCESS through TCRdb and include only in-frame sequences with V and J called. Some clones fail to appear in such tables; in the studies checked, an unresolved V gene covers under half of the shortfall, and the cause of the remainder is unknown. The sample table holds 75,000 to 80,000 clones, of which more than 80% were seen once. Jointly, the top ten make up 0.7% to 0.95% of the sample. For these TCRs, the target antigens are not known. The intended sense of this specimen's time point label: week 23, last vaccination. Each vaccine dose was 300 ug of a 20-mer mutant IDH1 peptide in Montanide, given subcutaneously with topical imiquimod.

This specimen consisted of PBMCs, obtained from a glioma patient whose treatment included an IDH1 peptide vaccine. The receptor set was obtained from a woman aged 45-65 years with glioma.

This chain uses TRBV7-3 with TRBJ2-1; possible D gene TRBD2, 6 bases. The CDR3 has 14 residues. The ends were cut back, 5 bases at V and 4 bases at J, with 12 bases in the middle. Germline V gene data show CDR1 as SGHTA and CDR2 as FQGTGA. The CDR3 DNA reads TGTGCCAGCAGCCCCGGGACTCTATACAATGAGCAGTTCTTC. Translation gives CASSPGTLYNEQFF.

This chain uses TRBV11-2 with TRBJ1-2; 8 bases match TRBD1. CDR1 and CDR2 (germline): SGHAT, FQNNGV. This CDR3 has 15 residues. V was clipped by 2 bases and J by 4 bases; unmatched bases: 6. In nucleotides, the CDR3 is TGTGCCAGCAGCTTACAGGGGGCGCGGGGCTATGGCTACACCTTC. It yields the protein CASSLQGARGYGYTF.

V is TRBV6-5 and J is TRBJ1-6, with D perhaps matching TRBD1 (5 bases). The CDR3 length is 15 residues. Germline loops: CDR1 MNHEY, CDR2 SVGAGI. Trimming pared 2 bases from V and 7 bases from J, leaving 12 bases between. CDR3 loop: CASSYVAGLNSPLHF. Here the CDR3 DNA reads TGTGCCAGCAGTTACGTAGCAGGGCTAAATTCACCCCTCCACTTT.

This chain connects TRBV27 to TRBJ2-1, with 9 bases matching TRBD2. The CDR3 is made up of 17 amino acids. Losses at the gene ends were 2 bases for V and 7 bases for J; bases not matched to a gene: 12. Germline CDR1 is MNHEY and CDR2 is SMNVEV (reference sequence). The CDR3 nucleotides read TGTGCCAGCAGTTTACCCCGTTTTGCGGGAGGGCTGAATGAGCAGTTCTTC. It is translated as CASSLPRFAGGLNEQFF.

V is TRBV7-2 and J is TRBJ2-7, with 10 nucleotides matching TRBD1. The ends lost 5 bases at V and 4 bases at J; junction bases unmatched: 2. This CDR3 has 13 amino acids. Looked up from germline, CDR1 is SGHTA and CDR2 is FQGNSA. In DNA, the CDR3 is TGTGCCAGCAGCCGGGACAGGGGTTACGAGCAGTACTTC. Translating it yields CASSRDRGYEQYF.

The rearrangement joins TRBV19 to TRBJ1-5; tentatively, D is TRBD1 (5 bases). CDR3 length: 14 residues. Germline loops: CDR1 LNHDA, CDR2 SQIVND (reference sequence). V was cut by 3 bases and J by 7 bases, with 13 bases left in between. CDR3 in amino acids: CASSMGGHGQPQHF. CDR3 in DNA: TGTGCCAGTAGTATGGGAGGACACGGACAGCCCCAGCATTTT.

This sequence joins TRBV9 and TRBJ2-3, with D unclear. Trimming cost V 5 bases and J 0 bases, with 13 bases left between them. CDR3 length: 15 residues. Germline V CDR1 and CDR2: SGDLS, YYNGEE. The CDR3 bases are TGTGCCAGCAGATCCTCCACGTCTAGCACAGATACGCAGTATTTT. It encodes CASRSSTSSTDTQYF.

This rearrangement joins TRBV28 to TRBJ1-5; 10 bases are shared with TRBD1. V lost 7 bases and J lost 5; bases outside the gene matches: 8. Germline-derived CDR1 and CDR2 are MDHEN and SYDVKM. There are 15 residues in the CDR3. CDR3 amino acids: CASNPADRGYQPQHF. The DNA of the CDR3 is TGTGCCAGCAACCCTGCGGACAGGGGGTATCAGCCCCAGCATTTT.

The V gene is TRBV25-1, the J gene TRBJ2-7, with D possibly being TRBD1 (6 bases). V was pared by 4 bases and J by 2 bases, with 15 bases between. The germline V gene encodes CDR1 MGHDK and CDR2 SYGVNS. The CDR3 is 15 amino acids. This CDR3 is CASSGIWGRPYEQYF. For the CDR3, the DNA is TGTGCCAGCAGTGGAATATGGGGGCGCCCCTACGAGCAGTACTTC.

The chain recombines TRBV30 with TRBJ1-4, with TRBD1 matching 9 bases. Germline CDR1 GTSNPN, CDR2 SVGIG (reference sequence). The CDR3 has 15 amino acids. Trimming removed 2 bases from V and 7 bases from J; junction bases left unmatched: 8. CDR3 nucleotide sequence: TGTGCCTGGAGTCTTCCGCGACAGGGGGTTGAAAAACTGTTTTTT. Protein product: CAWSLPRQGVEKLFF.

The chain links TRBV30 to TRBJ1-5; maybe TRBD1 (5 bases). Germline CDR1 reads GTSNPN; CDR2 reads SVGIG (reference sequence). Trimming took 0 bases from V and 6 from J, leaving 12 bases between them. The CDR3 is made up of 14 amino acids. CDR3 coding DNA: TGTGCCTGGAGTGTAGGGGTGTATTCTCAGCCCCAGCATTTT. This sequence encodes CAWSVGVYSQPQHF.

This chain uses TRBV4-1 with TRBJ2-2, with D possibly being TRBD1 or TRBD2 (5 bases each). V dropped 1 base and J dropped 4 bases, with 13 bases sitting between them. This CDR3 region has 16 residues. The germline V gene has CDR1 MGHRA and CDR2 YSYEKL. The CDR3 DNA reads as TGCGCCAGCAGCCAAGTACCTGGGACGGGCACCGGGGAGCTGTTTTTT. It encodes CASSQVPGTGTGELFF.

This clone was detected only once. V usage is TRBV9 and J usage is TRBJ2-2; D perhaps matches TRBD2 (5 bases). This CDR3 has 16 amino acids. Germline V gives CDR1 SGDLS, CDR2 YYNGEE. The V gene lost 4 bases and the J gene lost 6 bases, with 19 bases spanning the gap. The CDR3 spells CASSPRTGSSAGELFF. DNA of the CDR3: TGTGCCAGCAGCCCAAGGACGGGGAGCTCCGCCGGGGAGCTGTTTTTT.

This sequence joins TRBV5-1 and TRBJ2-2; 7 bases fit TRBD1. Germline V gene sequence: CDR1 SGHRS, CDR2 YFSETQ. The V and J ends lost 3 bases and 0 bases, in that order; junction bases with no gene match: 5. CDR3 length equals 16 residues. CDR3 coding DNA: TGCGCCAGCAGCTGGGGGACAGACGCGAACACCGGGGAGCTGTTTTTT. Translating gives CASSWGTDANTGELFF.

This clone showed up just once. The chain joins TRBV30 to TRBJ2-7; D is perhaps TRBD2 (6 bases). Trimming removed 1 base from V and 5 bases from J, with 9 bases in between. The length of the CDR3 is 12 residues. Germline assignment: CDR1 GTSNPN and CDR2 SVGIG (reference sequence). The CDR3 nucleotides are TGTGCCTGGAGTGGTGGAGGGAACGAGCAGTACTTC. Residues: CAWSGGGNEQYF.

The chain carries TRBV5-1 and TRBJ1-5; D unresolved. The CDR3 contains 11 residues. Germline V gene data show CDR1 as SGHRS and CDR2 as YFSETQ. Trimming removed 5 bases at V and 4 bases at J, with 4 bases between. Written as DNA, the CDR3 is TGCGCCAGCAGGCCGAATCAGCCCCAGCATTTT. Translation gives CASRPNQPQHF.

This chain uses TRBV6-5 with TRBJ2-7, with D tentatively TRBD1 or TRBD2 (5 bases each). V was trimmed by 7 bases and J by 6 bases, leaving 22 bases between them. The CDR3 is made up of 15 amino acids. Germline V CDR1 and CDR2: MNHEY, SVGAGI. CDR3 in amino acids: CASTQGRGGPPEQYF. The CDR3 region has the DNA TGTGCCAGCACTCAAGGCCGGGGCGGTCCGCCCGAGCAGTACTTC.

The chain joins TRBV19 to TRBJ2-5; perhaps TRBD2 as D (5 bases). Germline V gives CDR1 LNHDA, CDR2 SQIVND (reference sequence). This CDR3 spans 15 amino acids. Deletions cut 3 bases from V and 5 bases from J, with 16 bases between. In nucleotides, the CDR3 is TGTGCCAGTAGTATTGGGAGCGGTATCAGCGAGACCCAGTACTTC. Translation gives CASSIGSGISETQYF.

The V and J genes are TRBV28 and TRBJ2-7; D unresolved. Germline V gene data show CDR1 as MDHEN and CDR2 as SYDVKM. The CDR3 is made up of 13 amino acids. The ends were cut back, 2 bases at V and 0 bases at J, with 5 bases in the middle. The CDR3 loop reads CASSLAHSYEQYF. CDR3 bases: TGTGCCAGCAGTTTAGCCCACTCCTACGAGCAGTACTTC.

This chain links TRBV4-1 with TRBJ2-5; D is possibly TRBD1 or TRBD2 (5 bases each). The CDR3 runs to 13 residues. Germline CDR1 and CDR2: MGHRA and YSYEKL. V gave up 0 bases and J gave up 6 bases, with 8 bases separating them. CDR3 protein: CASSQDRGQTQYF. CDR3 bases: TGCGCCAGCAGCCAAGATAGGGGACAGACCCAGTACTTC.

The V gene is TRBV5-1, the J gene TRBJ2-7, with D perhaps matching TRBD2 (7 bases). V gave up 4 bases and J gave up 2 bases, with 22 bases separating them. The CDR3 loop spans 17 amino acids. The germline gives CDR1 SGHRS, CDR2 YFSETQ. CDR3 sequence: CASSPGGTGLRPYEQYF. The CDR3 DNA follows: TGCGCCAGCAGCCCGGGGGGCACAGGTCTGCGGCCCTACGAGCAGTACTTC.

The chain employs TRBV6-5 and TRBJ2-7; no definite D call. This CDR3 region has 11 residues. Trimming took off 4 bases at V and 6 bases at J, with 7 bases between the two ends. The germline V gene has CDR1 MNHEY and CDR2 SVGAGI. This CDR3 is CASSFGREQYF. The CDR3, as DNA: TGTGCCAGCAGTTTCGGTCGCGAGCAGTACTTC.